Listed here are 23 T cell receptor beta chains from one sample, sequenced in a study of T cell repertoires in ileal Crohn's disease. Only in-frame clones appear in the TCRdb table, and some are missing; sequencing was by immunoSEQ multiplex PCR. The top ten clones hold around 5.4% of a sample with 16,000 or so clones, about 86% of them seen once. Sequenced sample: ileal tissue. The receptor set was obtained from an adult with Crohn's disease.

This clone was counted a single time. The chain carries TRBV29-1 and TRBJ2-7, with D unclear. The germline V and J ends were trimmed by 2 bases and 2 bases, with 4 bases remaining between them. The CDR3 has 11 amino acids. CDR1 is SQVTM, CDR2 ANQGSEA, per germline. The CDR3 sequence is CSVEQTYEQYF. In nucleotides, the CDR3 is TGCAGCGTTGAACAGACCTACGAGCAGTACTTC.

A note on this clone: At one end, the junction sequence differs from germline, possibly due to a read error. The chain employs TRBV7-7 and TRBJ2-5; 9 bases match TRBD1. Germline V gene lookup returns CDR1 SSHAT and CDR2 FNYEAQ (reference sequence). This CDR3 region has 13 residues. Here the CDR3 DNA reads TGTGCTAGCAGTTCACAGGGGGCGGGGACCCAGTACTTC. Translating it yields CASSSQGAGTQYF.

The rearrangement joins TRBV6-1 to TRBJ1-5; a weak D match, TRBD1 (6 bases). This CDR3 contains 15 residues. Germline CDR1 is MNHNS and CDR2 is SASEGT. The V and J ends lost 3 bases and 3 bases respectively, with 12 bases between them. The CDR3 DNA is TGTGCCAGCAGTGATGAATGGGGGCTCAATCAGCCCCAGCATTTT. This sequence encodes CASSDEWGLNQPQHF.

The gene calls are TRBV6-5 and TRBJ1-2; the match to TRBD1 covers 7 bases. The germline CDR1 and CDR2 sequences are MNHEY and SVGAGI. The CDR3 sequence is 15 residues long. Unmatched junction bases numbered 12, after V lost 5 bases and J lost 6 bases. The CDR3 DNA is TGTGCCAGCAGTCGAAGGGTGGGACAGTTAAATGGCTACACCTTC. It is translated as CASSRRVGQLNGYTF.

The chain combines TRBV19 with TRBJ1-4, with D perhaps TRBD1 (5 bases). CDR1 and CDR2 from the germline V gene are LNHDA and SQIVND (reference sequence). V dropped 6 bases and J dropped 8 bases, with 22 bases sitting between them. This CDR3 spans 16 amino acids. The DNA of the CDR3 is TGTGCCAGTAGATACTCCCCCCGGGGGGTAGACGAAAAACTGTTTTTT. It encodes CASRYSPRGVDEKLFF.

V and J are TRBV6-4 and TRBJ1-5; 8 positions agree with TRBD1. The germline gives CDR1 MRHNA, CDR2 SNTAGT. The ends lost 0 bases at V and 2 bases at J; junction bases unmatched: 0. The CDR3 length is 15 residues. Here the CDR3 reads CASSDSTGGNQPQHF. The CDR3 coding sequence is TGTGCCAGCAGTGACTCGACAGGGGGCAATCAGCCCCAGCATTTT.

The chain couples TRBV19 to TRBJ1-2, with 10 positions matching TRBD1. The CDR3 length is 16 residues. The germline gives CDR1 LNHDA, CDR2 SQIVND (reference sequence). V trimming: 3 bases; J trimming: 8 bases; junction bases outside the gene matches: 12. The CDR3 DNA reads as TGTGCCAGTAGTATCGGTCTTGACAGGGGGCGTAACGGCTACACCTTC. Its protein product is CASSIGLDRGRNGYTF.

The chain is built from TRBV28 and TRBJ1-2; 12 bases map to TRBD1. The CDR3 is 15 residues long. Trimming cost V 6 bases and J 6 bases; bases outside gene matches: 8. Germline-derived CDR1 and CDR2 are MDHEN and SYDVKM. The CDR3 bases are TGTGCCAGCAGCGAACCGGGACAGGGGGCTAATGGCTACACCTTC. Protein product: CASSEPGQGANGYTF.

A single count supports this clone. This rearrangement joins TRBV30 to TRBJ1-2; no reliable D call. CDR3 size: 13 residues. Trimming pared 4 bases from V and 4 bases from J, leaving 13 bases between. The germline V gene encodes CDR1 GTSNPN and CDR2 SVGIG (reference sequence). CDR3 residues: CAWTQMGGYGYTF. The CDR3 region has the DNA TGTGCCTGGACCCAAATGGGAGGCTATGGCTACACCTTC. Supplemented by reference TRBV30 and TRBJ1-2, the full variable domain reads SQTIHQWPATLVQPVGSPLSLECTVEGTSNPNLYWYRQAAGRGLQLLFYSVGIGQISSEVPQNLSASRPQDRQFILSSKKLLLSDSGFYLCAWTQMGGYGYTFGSGTRLTVV.

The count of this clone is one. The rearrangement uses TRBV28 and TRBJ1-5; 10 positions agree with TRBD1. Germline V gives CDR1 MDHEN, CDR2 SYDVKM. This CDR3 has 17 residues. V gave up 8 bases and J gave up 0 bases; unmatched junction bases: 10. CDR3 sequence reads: CASSPGTGVDSNQPQHF. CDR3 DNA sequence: TGTGCCAGCTCCCCCGGGACAGGGGTCGATAGCAATCAGCCCCAGCATTTT.

Here the CDR3 reads CASSETAASSYNEQFF. The CDR3, as DNA: TGTGCCAGCAGCGAAACAGCGGCTAGCTCCTACAATGAGCAGTTCTTC. The J gene is TRBJ2-1, the V gene TRBV9, with D maybe TRBD2 (5 bases). CDR3 length equals 16 residues. Looked up from germline, CDR1 is SGDLS and CDR2 is YYNGEE. Trimming took off 3 bases at V and 0 bases at J, with 13 bases between the two ends.

CDR3 amino acids: CASSQSRTGQSQETQYF. As DNA, the CDR3 is TGCGCCAGCAGTCAATCCCGGACAGGGCAATCACAAGAGACCCAGTACTTC. J is TRBJ2-5 and V is TRBV23-1, with 8 positions matching TRBD1. TRBV23-1 is filed as an ORF, its function uncertain. V was pared by 0 bases and J by 2 bases, with 8 bases of the junction left unmatched. The CDR3 extends over 17 amino acids.

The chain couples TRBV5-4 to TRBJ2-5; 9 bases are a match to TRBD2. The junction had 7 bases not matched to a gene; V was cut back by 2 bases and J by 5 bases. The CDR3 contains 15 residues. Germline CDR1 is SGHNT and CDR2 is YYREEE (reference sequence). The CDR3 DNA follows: TGTGCCAGCAGCTTAGGTAGCGGGAGTACGGAGACCCAGTACTTC. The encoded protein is CASSLGSGSTETQYF.

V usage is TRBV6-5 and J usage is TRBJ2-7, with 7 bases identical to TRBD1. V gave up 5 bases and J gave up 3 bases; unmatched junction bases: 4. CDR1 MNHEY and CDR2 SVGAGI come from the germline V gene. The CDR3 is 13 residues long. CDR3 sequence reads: CASSRGQFYEQYF. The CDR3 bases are TGTGCCAGCAGTAGGGGACAGTTCTACGAGCAGTACTTC.

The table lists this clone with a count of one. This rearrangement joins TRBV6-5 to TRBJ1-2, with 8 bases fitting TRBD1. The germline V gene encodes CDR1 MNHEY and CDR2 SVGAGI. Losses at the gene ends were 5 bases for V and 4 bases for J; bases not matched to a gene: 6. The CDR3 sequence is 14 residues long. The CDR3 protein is CASSNRGSGYGYTF. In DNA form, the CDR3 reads TGTGCCAGCAGTAACAGGGGGAGCGGCTATGGCTACACCTTC.

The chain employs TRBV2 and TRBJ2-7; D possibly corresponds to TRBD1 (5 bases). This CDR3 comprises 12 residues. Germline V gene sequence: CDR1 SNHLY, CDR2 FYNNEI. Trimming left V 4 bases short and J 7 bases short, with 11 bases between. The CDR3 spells CASSVLGREQYF. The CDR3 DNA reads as TGTGCCAGCAGTGTTTTGGGGCGGGAGCAGTACTTC.

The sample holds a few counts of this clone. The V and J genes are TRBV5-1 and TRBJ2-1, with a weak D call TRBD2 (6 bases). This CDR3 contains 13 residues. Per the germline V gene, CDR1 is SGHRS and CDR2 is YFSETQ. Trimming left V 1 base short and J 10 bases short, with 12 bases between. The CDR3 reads CASSLWRDREQFF. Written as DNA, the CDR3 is TGCGCCAGCAGCTTGTGGCGGGATCGAGAGCAGTTCTTC. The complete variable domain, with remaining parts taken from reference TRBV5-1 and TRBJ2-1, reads KAGVTQTPRYLIKTRGQQVTLSCSPISGHRSVSWYQQTPGQGLQFLFEYFSETQRNKGNFPGRFSGRQFSNSRSEMNVSTLELGDSALYLCASSLWRDREQFFGPGTRLTVL.

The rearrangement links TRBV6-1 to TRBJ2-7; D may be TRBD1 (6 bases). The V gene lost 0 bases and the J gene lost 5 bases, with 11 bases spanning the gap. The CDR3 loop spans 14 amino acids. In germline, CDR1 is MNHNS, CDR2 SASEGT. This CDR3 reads CASSEARAGDEQYF. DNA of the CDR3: TGTGCCAGCAGTGAAGCGCGGGCAGGGGACGAGCAGTACTTC.

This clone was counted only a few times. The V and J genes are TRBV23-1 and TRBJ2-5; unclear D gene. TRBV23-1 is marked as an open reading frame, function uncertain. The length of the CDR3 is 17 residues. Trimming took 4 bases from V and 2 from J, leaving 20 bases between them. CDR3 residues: CASSPPALPPFQETQYF. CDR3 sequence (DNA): TGCGCCAGCAGTCCCCCCGCACTCCCACCCTTTCAAGAGACCCAGTACTTC.

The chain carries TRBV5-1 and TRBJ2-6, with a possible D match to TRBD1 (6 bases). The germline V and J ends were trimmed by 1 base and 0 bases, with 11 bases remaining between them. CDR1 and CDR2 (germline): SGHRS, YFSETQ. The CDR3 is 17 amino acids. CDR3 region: CASSLMQTGSGANVLTF. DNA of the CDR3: TGCGCCAGCAGCTTGATGCAGACAGGCTCTGGGGCCAACGTCCTGACTTTC.

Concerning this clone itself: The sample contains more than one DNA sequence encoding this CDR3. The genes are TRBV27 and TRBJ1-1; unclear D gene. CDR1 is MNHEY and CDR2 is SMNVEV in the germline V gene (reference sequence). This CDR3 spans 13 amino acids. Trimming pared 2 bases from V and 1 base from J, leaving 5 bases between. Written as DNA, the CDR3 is TGTGCCAGCAGTTTAGTGAGGAACACTGAAGCTTTCTTT. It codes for CASSLVRNTEAFF.

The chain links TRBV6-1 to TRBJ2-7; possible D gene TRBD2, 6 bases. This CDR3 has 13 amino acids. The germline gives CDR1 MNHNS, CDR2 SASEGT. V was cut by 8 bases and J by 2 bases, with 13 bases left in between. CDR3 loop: CASGRDSPYEQYF. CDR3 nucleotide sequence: TGTGCCAGCGGAAGGGACTCTCCCTACGAGCAGTACTTC.

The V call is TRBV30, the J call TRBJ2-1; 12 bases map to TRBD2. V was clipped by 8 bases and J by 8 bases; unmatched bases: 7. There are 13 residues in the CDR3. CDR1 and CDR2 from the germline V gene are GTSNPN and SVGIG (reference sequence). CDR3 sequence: CALRTSGMDEQFF. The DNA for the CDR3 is TGTGCCCTACGGACTAGCGGGATGGATGAGCAGTTCTTC.